A selection of T cell receptor beta chains follows, all from one sample in a study of identifying expanded T cells in peripheral blood. Only in-frame clones appear in the TCRdb table, and some are missing; sequencing was by immunoSEQ multiplex PCR. The sample has 100,000 to 150,000 clones, 86% seen once. Sequenced material: blood. Source of these receptors: a person aged 18 to 70 in good health. The CDR3 runs from the conserved cysteine through the conserved F or W. Each record gives: clone size, J gene, V gene, CDR3 protein. The size field is filled for only some rows; it gives once, few, many or a size class.

>-|TRBJ2-1|TRBV5-1
CASRQLAGGLSEQFF
>once|TRBJ2-3|TRBV10-3
CAIQSRDTQYF
>-|TRBJ1-5|TRBV7-8
CASSLVRTNSNQPQHF
>-|TRBJ2-7|TRBV4-1
CASSQQDKFYEQYF
>-|TRBJ2-7|TRBV2
CASSVGGTLNEQYF
>-|TRBJ1-4|TRBV5-6
CASSLGRVNEKLFF
>-|TRBJ1-2|TRBV10-3
CAISESTQNGYTF
>-|TRBJ2-7|TRBV5-4
CASSLSNEQYF
>-|TRBJ1-2|TRBV29-1
CSARGQSNYGYTF
>-|TRBJ1-6|TRBV30
CAWSVLRGWNSPLHF
>-|TRBJ2-7|TRBV7-2
CASSLAGQGLLEQYF
>-|TRBJ1-4|TRBV19
CASTWTAPNEKLFF
>-|TRBJ1-6|TRBV18
CASSPLEGQRNSPLHF
>-|TRBJ1-2|TRBV4-3
CASSQEHREYYGYTF
>-|TRBJ2-1|TRBV6-6
CASSYSGHSYNEQFF
>-|TRBJ2-1|TRBV19
CASSAGQGRYNEQFF
>-|TRBJ1-4|TRBV25-1
CASSPSRQIRDEKLFF
>-|TRBJ1-2|TRBV19
CASSQGGYEYYGYTF
>-|TRBJ2-7|TRBV6-1
CASLKGQGGPYEQYF
>medium-sized|TRBJ1-2|TRBV4-2
CASSHPGQGSGYTF
>-|TRBJ2-7|TRBV6-5
CASSYSDGYEQYF
>once|TRBJ2-7|TRBV4-1
CASSRIPGQGDEQYF
>once|TRBJ2-4|TRBV6-5
CASSYSMSGGNIQYF
>once|TRBJ2-7|TRBV7-2
CASSHFIIGFSYEQYF
>-|TRBJ2-2|TRBV15
CATSTIAGGRGELFF
>few|TRBJ1-2|TRBV5-1
CASSGGTGTYGYTF
>-|TRBJ2-5|TRBV15
CATSTRLAGTETQYF
>few|TRBJ1-5|TRBV27
CASSLSPTGGAVQPQHF
>-|TRBJ2-7|TRBV19
CASSITGPTNPEQYF
>-|TRBJ1-1|TRBV6-5
CASSPGTGGTEAFF
>-|TRBJ2-1|TRBV14
CASSYYNEQFF
>-|TRBJ2-3|TRBV9
CASSVTGVTDTQYF
>once|TRBJ1-5|TRBV6-6
CASSSLQRNQPQHF
>-|TRBJ2-7|TRBV5-4
CASSLTSGSSYEQYF
>-|TRBJ1-2|TRBV29-1
CSVVLGHGYTF
>-|TRBJ2-4|TRBV7-9
CASSLEGLAKNIQYF
>-|TRBJ2-1|TRBV9
CASSDRDKYNEQFF
>-|TRBJ2-7|TRBV7-3
CASSVHIYEQYF
>-|TRBJ1-4|TRBV7-9
CASSLGRLNEKLFF
>-|TRBJ2-7|TRBV27
CASRNDGATILYEQYF